The 13 T cell receptor beta chains in this list originate from one sample, sequenced in a study of preoperative IRX-2 immunotherapy in early breast cancer. Sequencing used immunoSEQ multiplex PCR; TCRdb keeps in-frame clones, though not all of them. The repertoire holds 20,000 to 30,000 clones, with 65% to 85% as singletons. Treatment described: preoperative locoregional IRX-2 cytokine immunotherapy. The material sequenced was lymph node tissue, taken before IRX-2 immunotherapy. These receptors were obtained from a human donor with breast cancer.

J is TRBJ2-2 and V is TRBV11-3; D gene ambiguous. There are 15 residues in the CDR3. The V and J ends lost 5 bases and 1 base respectively, with 11 bases between them. In germline, CDR1 is SGHNT, CDR2 YENEEA. For the CDR3, the DNA is TGTGCCAGCAGCCCTTTGGCCGGGAACACCGGGGAGCTGTTTTTT. As protein: CASSPLAGNTGELFF.

This clone showed up just a few times. This chain uses TRBV6-8 with TRBJ1-3, with a weak D call TRBD1 (5 bases). Trimming cost V 0 bases and J 4 bases, with 13 bases left between them. The CDR3 totals 16 residues. Germline V CDR1 and CDR2: MNHGY, SAAAGT. CDR3 nucleotide sequence: TGTGCCAGCAGTTACTCTGGGTTGGCAGGGGGAAACACCATATATTTT. Translation gives CASSYSGLAGGNTIYF.

The gene calls are TRBV7-6 and TRBJ1-5; TRBD1 matches 9 bases. The V gene's germline CDR1 is SGHVS and CDR2 FNYEAQ. The CDR3 contains 15 residues. The trim removed 5 bases at V and 4 bases at J, leaving 6 bases unmatched. DNA for the CDR3: TGTGCCAGCAGCGTTGCCGGGACAGGGAATCAGCCCCAGCATTTT. It yields the protein CASSVAGTGNQPQHF.

The chain has TRBV28 and TRBJ1-1; D remains unclear. The germline CDR1 and CDR2 sequences are MDHEN and SYDVKM. V lost 5 bases, J lost 2 bases, and 12 bases lay in between. The CDR3 totals 14 residues. As DNA, the CDR3 is TGTGCCAGCAGTCCCTCTCGACTAAACACTGAAGCTTTCTTT. Translating gives CASSPSRLNTEAFF. Together with reference TRBV28 and TRBJ1-1, the CDR3 gives the full variable domain: DVKVTQSSRYLVKRTGEKVFLECVQDMDHENMFWYRQDPGLGLRLIYFSYDVKMKEKGDIPEGYSVSREKKERFSLILESASTNQTSMYLCASSPSRLNTEAFFGQGTRLTVV.

This clone was seen a few times. This rearrangement joins TRBV28 to TRBJ1-2; unclear D gene. This CDR3 is 15 amino acids long. Trimming pared 2 bases from V and 7 bases from J, leaving 17 bases between. Germline-derived CDR1 and CDR2 are MDHEN and SYDVKM. This CDR3 is CASSLRSPTEAGYTF. CDR3 coding DNA: TGTGCCAGCAGTTTAAGATCCCCAACTGAGGCTGGCTACACCTTC.

This rearrangement joins TRBV5-1 to TRBJ1-2; D is undetermined. The CDR3 runs to 15 residues. The V and J ends lost 0 bases and 4 bases respectively, with 13 bases between them. The germline V gene encodes CDR1 SGHRS and CDR2 YFSETQ. This CDR3 is CASSLETNPGYGYTF. DNA of the CDR3: TGCGCCAGCAGCTTGGAAACCAACCCGGGCTATGGCTACACCTTC.

The chain couples TRBV18 to TRBJ1-2; D call uncertain. The CDR3 spans 12 residues. Germline assignment: CDR1 KGHSH and CDR2 LQKENI. V dropped 5 bases and J dropped 8 bases, with 12 bases sitting between them. The CDR3 protein is CASSWAGGGYTF. Written as DNA, the CDR3 is TGTGCCAGCTCATGGGCGGGTGGAGGCTACACCTTC.

This chain uses TRBV6-8 with TRBJ1-6; D is unclear. V dropped 0 bases and J dropped 7 bases, with 13 bases sitting between them. This CDR3 is 16 amino acids long. The germline V gene encodes CDR1 MNHGY and CDR2 SAAAGT. The chain's CDR3 is CASSYSSRMGNSPLHF. The CDR3 DNA reads TGTGCCAGCAGTTACTCCTCTCGTATGGGGAATTCACCCCTCCACTTT.

The chain recombines TRBV11-3 with TRBJ2-1; D possibly corresponds to TRBD1 (6 bases). The germline V gene has CDR1 SGHNT and CDR2 YENEEA. V gave up 5 bases and J gave up 8 bases, with 22 bases separating them. This CDR3 spans 16 amino acids. The CDR3 spells CASSPRGLLVGHEQFF. The DNA of the CDR3 is TGTGCCAGCAGCCCCAGGGGATTGCTAGTTGGCCATGAGCAGTTCTTC.

This rearrangement joins TRBV6-8 to TRBJ2-7, with 10 bases identical to TRBD1. The CDR3 runs to 15 residues. Germline loops: CDR1 MNHGY, CDR2 SAAAGT. V trimming: 2 bases; J trimming: 4 bases; junction bases outside the gene matches: 5. The DNA for the CDR3 is TGTGCCAGCAGTTACCAGGCGGACAGGGGGTACGAGCAGTACTTC. This gives the protein CASSYQADRGYEQYF.

The chain links TRBV6-8 to TRBJ2-1; 7 bases line up with TRBD1. After removal of 8 bases from V and 2 bases from J, the junction contained 6 bases not matched to a gene. Germline CDR1 reads MNHGY; CDR2 reads SAAAGT. The CDR3 is made up of 14 amino acids. As DNA, the CDR3 is TGTGCCAGCTCAAGAGGGACAGCCTACAATGAGCAGTTCTTC. It yields the protein CASSRGTAYNEQFF.

This chain joins TRBV11-3 and TRBJ1-6, with a tentative D call TRBD1 (5 bases). Per the germline V gene, CDR1 is SGHNT and CDR2 is YENEEA. The V end was cut by 5 bases, the J end by 6 bases, with 14 bases between. The CDR3 consists of 15 residues. The CDR3 protein is CASSPNSGSNSPLHF. In DNA form, the CDR3 reads TGTGCCAGCAGCCCGAATTCAGGGAGTAATTCACCCCTCCACTTT.

The J gene is TRBJ1-1, the V gene TRBV5-1; 9 bases fit TRBD1. The V segment lost 1 base and the J segment 4 bases; nucleotides outside the gene matches: 20. Germline V lookup: CDR1 SGHRS, CDR2 YFSETQ. CDR3 size: 20 residues. CDR3 in DNA: TGCGCCAGCAGCTTGCAGTGGTCGGTGGGCGAGGGACAGGGAGGCACTGAAGCTTTCTTT. It specifies CASSLQWSVGEGQGGTEAFF.